This paragraph covers one T cell receptor beta chain sequence. Antigen: not known. The J segment lost 7 bases and the V segment lost 1 base, leaving 6 bases of the junction unmatched. The CDR3 length is 14 residues. Germline-derived CDR1 and CDR2 are MNHNS and SASEGT. Here immunoSEQ multiplex PCR was the method, and the copy in TCRdb shows in-frame clones only, minus some. The data contain over 80,000 clones, roughly 89% of them singletons. This record belongs to a study of graft-versus-host responses after intestinal transplantation. Study information: Multivisceral, liver-intestinal, or isolated intestinal grafts went to recipients. Anti-thymocyte globulin induction was given to all recipients, followed by tacrolimus and steroids for about 3 years.

Points from the study as a whole: Present in recipient marrow, GvH clones included some that appeared first in ileum or blood.

The sample here was unstimulated CD4+ T cells sorted from spleen or lymph node cells, taken before transplant. The chain has TRBV6-1 and TRBJ1-2; 7 bases map to TRBD1. This TCR was sampled from a human donor who was the organ donor for an intestinal transplant. In nucleotides, the CDR3 is TGTGCCAGCAGTGAAGGGGAATACAGGGGTGGCTACACCTTC. It translates to CASSEGEYRGGYTF.